The next 28 T cell receptor beta chains were all read from a single sample in a study of OX40 agonist ivuxolimab in advanced cancers. Assay: immunoSEQ multiplex PCR; the TCRdb copy retains only in-frame clones and omits some. This sample has roughly 52,000 clones, with around 77% found just once. The sequencing used CD4+ or CD8+ T cells sorted from blood, collected in a trial of the OX40 agonist ivuxolimab. The receptor set was obtained from an adult with an advanced solid tumor such as melanoma, head and neck, liver or kidney cancer.

This chain uses TRBV7-2 with TRBJ2-5, with 11 bases lining up with TRBD2. The CDR3 sequence is 15 residues long. Unmatched junction bases numbered 7, after V lost 5 bases and J lost 5 bases. Germline lookup yields CDR1 SGHTA and CDR2 FQGNSA. CDR3 sequence (DNA): TGTGCCAGCAGCCCCTGGCTAGCGGGGGGCGAGACCCAGTACTTC. Protein: CASSPWLAGGETQYF. The full variable domain, in which reference TRBV7-2 and TRBJ2-5 provide the parts outside the CDR3, is GAGVSQSPSNKVTEKGKDVELRCDPISGHTALYWYRQSLGQGLEFLIYFQGNSAPDKSGLPSDRFSAERTGGSVSTLTIQRTQQEDSAVYLCASSPWLAGGETQYFGPGTRLLVL.

The chain employs TRBV25-1 and TRBJ1-2; TRBD1 aligns across 7 bases. Germline assignment: CDR1 MGHDK and CDR2 SYGVNS. V lost 2 bases, J lost 4 bases, and 10 bases stayed unmatched. This CDR3 contains 16 residues. DNA of the CDR3: TGTGCCAGCAGTGAACCCGGACAGGCCTTATTCTATGGCTACACCTTC. Its protein is CASSEPGQALFYGYTF.

This chain joins TRBV11-2 and TRBJ1-1; D uncertain. Germline loops: CDR1 SGHAT, CDR2 FQNNGV. The CDR3 has 13 residues. Deletions cut 8 bases from V and 6 bases from J, with 16 bases between. The CDR3, as DNA: TGTGCCAGCCGGAAGGGCGGGTACCCTGAAGCTTTCTTT. Translation: CASRKGGYPEAFF.

The chain has TRBV7-2 and TRBJ2-1; 11 nucleotides line up with TRBD2. CDR3 length equals 18 residues. V gave up 5 bases and J gave up 4 bases; unmatched junction bases: 13. Per the germline V gene, CDR1 is SGHTA and CDR2 is FQGNSA. CDR3 residues: CASSAYPLAGGPYNEQFF. CDR3 bases: TGTGCCAGCAGCGCCTATCCGTTAGCGGGGGGGCCTTACAATGAGCAGTTCTTC.

The chain combines TRBV4-3 with TRBJ1-2, with a possible D match to TRBD1 (6 bases). Germline loops: CDR1 LGHNA, CDR2 YSLEER. V gave up 0 bases and J gave up 6 bases, with 14 bases separating them. The length of the CDR3 is 15 residues. CDR3 bases: TGCGCCAGCAGCCAAGATTTCGGGAAGGGGGATGGCTACACCTTC. Protein sequence: CASSQDFGKGDGYTF.

The genes are TRBV5-4 and TRBJ2-3; unclear D gene. In germline, CDR1 is SGHNT, CDR2 YYREEE (reference sequence). Trimming shortened V by 1 base and J by 3 bases, and 15 bases separated the two germline ends. The CDR3 is 16 amino acids. The CDR3 nucleotides are TGTGCCAGCAGCTTGATGGGCCCACTATCAACAGATACGCAGTATTTT. It specifies CASSLMGPLSTDTQYF.

About this clone: Distinct nucleotide sequences in the sample also encode this CDR3. This rearrangement joins TRBV30 to TRBJ1-5; D is uncertain. With 3 bases removed from V and 1 base from J, the gap between germline ends came to 7 bases. CDR3 length: 13 residues. Per germline, CDR1 GTSNPN and CDR2 SVGIG (reference sequence). The CDR3 spells CAWSPDSNQPQHF. CDR3 nucleotides: TGTGCCTGGAGCCCGGACAGCAATCAGCCCCAGCATTTT.

The genes are TRBV5-1 and TRBJ2-5; 11 bases line up with TRBD2. Germline lookup yields CDR1 SGHRS and CDR2 YFSETQ. V gave up 5 bases and J gave up 4 bases; unmatched junction bases: 7. This CDR3 region has 15 residues. The CDR3 region has the DNA TGCGCCAGCAGTAGTATAGCGGGAGGGGTAGAGACCCAGTACTTC. Translating it yields CASSSIAGGVETQYF.

The sample holds one count of this clone. CDR3 DNA: TGTGCCAGCAGTTCCTCCTCCTGGGACGCGAGCTCCTACAATGAGCAGTTCTTC. It is translated as CASSSSSWDASSYNEQFF. The chain uses TRBV27 and TRBJ2-1, with D perhaps given as TRBD1 or TRBD2 (5 bases each). Trimming took off 4 bases at V and 0 bases at J, with 19 bases between the two ends. Germline V gene sequence: CDR1 MNHEY, CDR2 SMNVEV (reference sequence). CDR3 length: 18 amino acids.

The chain combines TRBV27 with TRBJ2-2; D is uncertain. CDR1 is MNHEY and CDR2 is SMNVEV in the germline V gene (reference sequence). The length of the CDR3 is 13 residues. V gave up 6 bases and J gave up 5 bases, with 10 bases separating them. Here the CDR3 reads CASRFGRTGELFF. DNA of the CDR3: TGTGCCAGCAGATTCGGGCGAACCGGGGAGCTGTTTTTT.

The chain links TRBV29-1 to TRBJ1-6; D is unclear. Trimming removed 5 bases at V and 9 bases at J, with 11 bases between. This CDR3 contains 12 residues. Germline CDR1 and CDR2: SQVTM and ANQGSEA. The CDR3 DNA reads TGCAGCGTTCAGGACGGTGGTTCACCCCTCCACTTT. Translating gives CSVQDGGSPLHF. The full variable domain, completed using reference TRBV29-1 and TRBJ1-6, is SAVISQKPSRDICQRGTSLTIQCQVDSQVTMMFWYRQQPGQSLTLIATANQGSEATYESGFVIDKFPISRPNLTFSTLTVSNMSPEDSSIYLCSVQDGGSPLHFGNGTRLTVT.

The J gene is TRBJ2-5, the V gene TRBV7-9; no firm D call. Trimming took off 6 bases at V and 0 bases at J, with 11 bases between the two ends. The CDR3 is 14 residues long. CDR1 and CDR2 (germline): SEHNR, FQNEAQ (reference sequence). As DNA, the CDR3 is TGTGCCAGCAGTTCCGGCACGCACCAAGAGACCCAGTACTTC. Translation: CASSSGTHQETQYF.

The chain employs TRBV5-6 and TRBJ2-5; TRBD2 might be the D (5 bases). CDR1 is SGHDT and CDR2 is YYEEEE in the germline V gene. CDR3 length: 13 residues. V was trimmed by 7 bases and J by 5 bases, leaving 15 bases between them. CDR3 coding DNA: TGTGCCAGCTTTCGACGGGCGGGCGAGACCCAGTACTTC. Translation gives CASFRRAGETQYF. Combining the CDR3 with reference TRBV5-6 and TRBJ2-5 gives the whole variable domain DAGVTQSPTHLIKTRGQQVTLRCSPKSGHDTVSWYQQALGQGPQFIFQYYEEEERQRGNFPDRFSGHQFPNYSSELNVNALLLGDSALYLCASFRRAGETQYFGPGTRLLVL.

J is TRBJ2-7 and V is TRBV19, with 7 positions matching TRBD1. Germline lookup yields CDR1 LNHDA and CDR2 SQIVND (reference sequence). There are 16 residues in the CDR3. Trimming removed 7 bases from V and 0 bases from J; junction bases left unmatched: 12. CDR3 loop: CASTLNHRGNSYEQYF. CDR3 DNA sequence: TGTGCCAGTACCCTGAATCACAGGGGAAACTCCTACGAGCAGTACTTC. Full variable domain (missing parts from reference TRBV19 and TRBJ2-7): DGGITQSPKYLFRKEGQNVTLSCEQNLNHDAMYWYRQDPGQGLRLIYYSQIVNDFQKGDIAEGYSVSREKKESFPLTVTSAQKNPTAFYLCASTLNHRGNSYEQYFGPGTRLTVT.

This clone was counted at least ten times. V usage is TRBV18 and J usage is TRBJ1-4; 7 bases map to TRBD1. CDR3 size: 14 residues. Germline V gene sequence: CDR1 KGHSH, CDR2 LQKENI. Germline trimming cut 4 bases from V and 10 bases from J; bases unmatched to any gene: 9. In DNA form, the CDR3 reads TGTGCCAGCTCACGGGGACAGATCGGGGGAAAACTGTTTTTT. Translation: CASSRGQIGGKLFF.

This chain connects TRBV19 to TRBJ2-6; TRBD1 is a possible D gene (6 bases). This CDR3 region has 15 residues. The V gene's germline CDR1 is LNHDA and CDR2 SQIVND (reference sequence). Trimming stripped 5 bases from V and 2 bases from J, with 10 bases between. CDR3 in DNA: TGTGCCAGTAGTCCCACAGGGACTGGGGCCAACGTCCTGACTTTC. Its protein product is CASSPTGTGANVLTF.

V gene TRBV6-1 combines with J gene TRBJ2-5; perhaps D is TRBD1 or TRBD2 (6 bases each). Germline V gives CDR1 MNHNS, CDR2 SASEGT. This CDR3 is built from 13 residues. The ends were cut back, 5 bases at V and 5 bases at J, with 12 bases in the middle. This CDR3 reads CASSPLGGETQYF. The CDR3 DNA reads as TGTGCCAGCAGTCCCCTAGGGGGGGAGACCCAGTACTTC.

The chain couples TRBV4-3 to TRBJ1-6; a possible D gene is TRBD1 (5 bases). V gave up 3 bases and J gave up 10 bases, with 16 bases separating them. CDR1 is LGHNA and CDR2 is YSLEER in the germline V gene. The length of the CDR3 is 15 residues. CDR3 DNA: TGCGCCAGCAGCCATCCTGACAGAGGGAGATCACCCCTCCACTTT. Protein product: CASSHPDRGRSPLHF.

The CDR3, as DNA: TGTGCCAGCAGCTTAGTCGACCCATACGCGTATTGGGGCGTTGGAAACACCATATATTTT. Protein: CASSLVDPYAYWGVGNTIYF. The chain is built from TRBV13 and TRBJ1-3, with D possibly TRBD1 on 5 matching bases. CDR1 PRHDT and CDR2 FYEKMQ come from the germline V gene (reference sequence). Trimming removed 1 base at V and 3 bases at J, with 25 bases between. This CDR3 contains 20 residues. Supplemented by reference TRBV13 and TRBJ1-3, the full variable domain reads AAGVIQSPRHLIKEKRETATLKCYPIPRHDTVYWYQQGPGQDPQFLISFYEKMQSDKGSIPDRFSAQQFSDYHSELNMSSLELGDSALYFCASSLVDPYAYWGVGNTIYFGEGSWLTVV.

This clone is labeled as medium-sized (0.01 to 0.1%). This chain links TRBV11-2 with TRBJ1-1; D not resolved. The V gene's germline CDR1 is SGHAT and CDR2 FQNNGV. The CDR3 has 15 residues. Trimming stripped 5 bases from V and 0 bases from J, with 13 bases between. CDR3 protein: CASSIQRVMNTEAFF. DNA for the CDR3: TGTGCCAGCAGCATTCAACGGGTAATGAACACTGAAGCTTTCTTT.

The rearrangement uses TRBV5-1 and TRBJ2-7; 9 bases are a match to TRBD1. CDR1 is SGHRS and CDR2 is YFSETQ in the germline V gene. V trimming: 7 bases; J trimming: 3 bases; junction bases outside the gene matches: 8. This CDR3 has 14 amino acids. The CDR3 DNA sequence: TGCGCCAGCGCCACCGGGACAGGGAACTACGAGCAGTACTTC. It encodes CASATGTGNYEQYF.

The chain has TRBV5-1 and TRBJ1-4, with 7 positions matching TRBD1. Germline CDR1 reads SGHRS; CDR2 reads YFSETQ. This CDR3 region has 15 residues. V lost 1 base to trimming and J lost 7 bases; unmatched junction nucleotides: 7. CDR3 DNA sequence: TGCGCCAGCAGCTTGTCCGGGACAGTCGGTGAAAAACTGTTTTTT. Translated: CASSLSGTVGEKLFF.

This sequence joins TRBV5-1 and TRBJ2-5; 8 positions match TRBD1. The V segment lost 4 bases and the J segment 5 bases; nucleotides outside the gene matches: 10. This CDR3 is built from 15 residues. Germline lookup yields CDR1 SGHRS and CDR2 YFSETQ. CDR3 in amino acids: CASSTGTGGGETQYF. The CDR3 DNA reads as TGCGCCAGCAGCACCGGGACAGGCGGCGGGGAGACCCAGTACTTC.

This clone was counted a single time. The DNA of the CDR3 is TGTGCCAGCAGTTTAGAGGCAGGATATCAGCCCCAGCATTTT. It is translated as CASSLEAGYQPQHF. The V and J genes are TRBV27 and TRBJ1-5; the D is unclear. V dropped 2 bases and J dropped 5 bases, with 10 bases sitting between them. In germline, CDR1 is MNHEY, CDR2 SMNVEV (reference sequence). The CDR3 totals 14 residues.

This chain links TRBV20-1 with TRBJ2-1; D not certain. Germline values: CDR1 DFQATT, CDR2 SNEGSKA (reference sequence). The CDR3 extends over 11 amino acids. V was pared by 5 bases and J by 6 bases, with 8 bases between. CDR3 sequence reads: CSARPTNEQFF. The CDR3 DNA is TGCAGTGCTCGGCCTACCAATGAGCAGTTCTTC.

As DNA, the CDR3 is TGTGCCAGCAGCGTAGATGGACCGGGACAGGGGGCGCGGGAGACCCAGTACTTC. Translated, it gives CASSVDGPGQGARETQYF. This rearrangement joins TRBV9 to TRBJ2-5; 12 bases align to TRBD1. The CDR3 length is 18 residues. The J segment lost 5 bases and the V segment lost 0 bases, leaving 11 bases of the junction unmatched. Germline V gene sequence: CDR1 SGDLS, CDR2 YYNGEE.

This chain uses TRBV7-2 with TRBJ2-3; TRBD2 aligns across 16 bases. Trimming at V came to 3 bases and at J to 3 bases, leaving 6 bases not matched to a gene. This CDR3 has 18 amino acids. Germline CDR1 is SGHTA and CDR2 is FQGNSA. CDR3 sequence reads: CASSLGTSGRARTDTQYF. The CDR3 DNA reads as TGTGCCAGCAGCTTGGGGACTAGCGGGAGGGCCCGTACAGATACGCAGTATTTT.

V gene TRBV27 combines with J gene TRBJ2-7; 7 bases are shared with TRBD1. With 6 bases clipped from V and 0 bases from J, the junction kept 2 bases outside the gene matches. The CDR3 extends over 13 amino acids. CDR1 and CDR2 from the germline V gene are MNHEY and SMNVEV (reference sequence). CDR3 sequence: CASSRGYSYEQYF. CDR3 DNA sequence: TGTGCCAGCAGCAGGGGGTACTCCTACGAGCAGTACTTC.